The 12 T cell receptor beta chains below come from one sample, sequenced in a study of identical twins. TCRdb re-analysed the 5' RACE reads in MiXCR, keeping a single row per CDR3 protein. The sample lists 450,000 to 500,000 distinct CDR3 sequences, 13% to 15% seen once, with 0.95% to 1% in the top ten. The sample was also reused in another study, on yellow fever vaccine responses in identical twins.

The specimen sequenced was CD4+ T cells sorted from blood. The receptors originated from a woman aged 18 to 35 in good health.

The V and J genes are TRBV12-3 or TRBV12-4 and TRBJ2-7; TRBD1 aligns across 7 bases. The CDR3 consists of 16 residues. With 3 bases clipped from V and 3 bases from J, the junction kept 11 bases outside the gene matches. CDR3 in amino acids: CASSFRGPGQGYEQYF. As DNA, the CDR3 is TGTGCCAGCAGTTTTAGGGGGCCTGGGCAGGGCTACGAGCAGTACTTC.

This clonotype was detected a few times. The CDR3 bases are TGTGCCAGCAGCTTAGGGTCTTCGGCTAGCGGGGGCACAGATACGCAGTATTTT. It is translated as CASSLGSSASGGTDTQYF. The chain couples TRBV11-2 to TRBJ2-3; TRBD2 matches at 9 bases. The CDR3 is made up of 18 amino acids. J was trimmed by 1 base and V by 1 base; bases with no gene match: 9. The germline V gene encodes CDR1 SGHAT and CDR2 FQNNGV.

V and J are TRBV7-2 and TRBJ1-5; TRBD1 is a possible D gene (5 bases). The germline V and J ends were trimmed by 5 bases and 9 bases, with 17 bases remaining between them. Germline values: CDR1 SGHTA, CDR2 FQGNSA. The CDR3 totals 14 residues. This chain's CDR3 is CASSAGDGGRPQHF. The CDR3 coding sequence is TGTGCCAGCAGCGCGGGGGACGGGGGGAGGCCCCAGCATTTT.

This clonotype was seen only a few times. The chain employs TRBV12-3 or TRBV12-4 and TRBJ2-3, with TRBD2 matching over 7 bases. The V and J ends lost 8 bases and 2 bases, in that order; junction bases with no gene match: 10. The CDR3 has 15 residues. DNA for the CDR3: TGTGCCAGCCTTCGCGGGAGCGAAAACACAGATACGCAGTATTTT. Its protein is CASLRGSENTDTQYF.

This clonotype was recorded a few times. The rearrangement joins TRBV6-1 to TRBJ2-3; D might be TRBD1 or TRBD2, each matching 5 bases. V shed 2 bases and J shed 0 bases, with 9 bases lying between them. This CDR3 region has 15 residues. CDR1 and CDR2 from the germline V gene are MNHNS and SASEGT. The CDR3 spells CASSERDGSTDTQYF. The CDR3 nucleotides are TGTGCCAGCAGTGAAAGGGACGGTAGCACAGATACGCAGTATTTT.

The chain employs TRBV25-1 and TRBJ1-6; D remains unclear. This CDR3 comprises 14 residues. Germline V CDR1 and CDR2: MGHDK, SYGVNS. Trimming took 3 bases from V and 9 from J, leaving 12 bases between them. The CDR3 region has the DNA TGTGCCAGCAGTGATTCGCCTCAGATTTCACCCCTCCACTTT. Amino acids: CASSDSPQISPLHF.

This clonotype was found a few times. This sequence joins TRBV7-2 and TRBJ2-7; TRBD1 matches at 8 bases. V shed 1 base and J 6 bases; nucleotides not matched to a gene: 5. This CDR3 contains 14 residues. CDR1 and CDR2 (germline): SGHTA, FQGNSA. The CDR3 loop reads CASSLGAGGGEQYF. CDR3 bases: TGTGCCAGCAGCTTAGGAGCAGGGGGCGGCGAGCAGTACTTC.

This rearrangement joins TRBV4-2 to TRBJ1-6, with D uncertain. This CDR3 contains 13 residues. The germline gives CDR1 LGHNA, CDR2 YNFKEQ. V lost 0 bases, J lost 14 bases, and 11 bases lay in between. As DNA, the CDR3 is TGTGCCAGCAGCCAAGATATGAGTTCGTCCCTCCACTTT. Translation gives CASSQDMSSSLHF.

The CDR3 reads CSAIHTGELFF. For the CDR3, the DNA is TGCAGTGCTATCCACACCGGGGAGCTGTTTTTT. This chain links TRBV20-1 with TRBJ2-2; no definite D call. Germline lookup yields CDR1 DFQATT and CDR2 SNEGSKA (reference sequence). The CDR3 is made up of 11 amino acids. Trimming took 4 bases from V and 3 from J, leaving 3 bases between them.

At least ten counts were recorded for this clonotype. This chain connects TRBV7-6 to TRBJ2-3; D unclear. CDR1 and CDR2 (germline): SGHVS, FNYEAQ. The CDR3 has 13 residues. With 7 bases removed from V and 2 bases from J, the gap between germline ends came to 10 bases. The CDR3 region is CASTAAITDTQYF. The CDR3 DNA follows: TGTGCCAGCACTGCTGCGATCACAGATACGCAGTATTTT. The entire variable domain, with the rest obtained from reference TRBV7-6 and TRBJ2-3, is as follows: GAGVSQSPRYKVTKRGQDVALRCDPISGHVSLYWYRQALGQGPEFLTYFNYEAQQDKSGLPNDRFSAERPEGSISTLTIQRTEQRDSAMYRCASTAAITDTQYFGPGTRLTVL.

This clonotype was seen a handful of times. The chain uses TRBV3-1 and TRBJ2-7, with 8 nucleotides matching TRBD2. The length of the CDR3 is 15 residues. J lost 4 bases, V lost 1 base, and 6 bases had no gene match. Germline lookup yields CDR1 LGHDT and CDR2 YNNKEL (reference sequence). The CDR3 DNA reads as TGTGCCAGCAGCCAAGCGACTAGCGCCGTATACGAGCAGTACTTC. Encoded protein: CASSQATSAVYEQYF.

This chain connects TRBV12-3 or TRBV12-4 to TRBJ2-1, with D tentatively TRBD1 (5 bases). The CDR3 is 15 residues long. Between the trimmed V and J ends, which lost 2 bases and 2 bases, there was a span of 10 bases. The CDR3 region is CASSLRLGAYNEQFF. The CDR3 bases are TGTGCCAGCAGTTTAAGGCTAGGGGCCTACAATGAGCAGTTCTTC.